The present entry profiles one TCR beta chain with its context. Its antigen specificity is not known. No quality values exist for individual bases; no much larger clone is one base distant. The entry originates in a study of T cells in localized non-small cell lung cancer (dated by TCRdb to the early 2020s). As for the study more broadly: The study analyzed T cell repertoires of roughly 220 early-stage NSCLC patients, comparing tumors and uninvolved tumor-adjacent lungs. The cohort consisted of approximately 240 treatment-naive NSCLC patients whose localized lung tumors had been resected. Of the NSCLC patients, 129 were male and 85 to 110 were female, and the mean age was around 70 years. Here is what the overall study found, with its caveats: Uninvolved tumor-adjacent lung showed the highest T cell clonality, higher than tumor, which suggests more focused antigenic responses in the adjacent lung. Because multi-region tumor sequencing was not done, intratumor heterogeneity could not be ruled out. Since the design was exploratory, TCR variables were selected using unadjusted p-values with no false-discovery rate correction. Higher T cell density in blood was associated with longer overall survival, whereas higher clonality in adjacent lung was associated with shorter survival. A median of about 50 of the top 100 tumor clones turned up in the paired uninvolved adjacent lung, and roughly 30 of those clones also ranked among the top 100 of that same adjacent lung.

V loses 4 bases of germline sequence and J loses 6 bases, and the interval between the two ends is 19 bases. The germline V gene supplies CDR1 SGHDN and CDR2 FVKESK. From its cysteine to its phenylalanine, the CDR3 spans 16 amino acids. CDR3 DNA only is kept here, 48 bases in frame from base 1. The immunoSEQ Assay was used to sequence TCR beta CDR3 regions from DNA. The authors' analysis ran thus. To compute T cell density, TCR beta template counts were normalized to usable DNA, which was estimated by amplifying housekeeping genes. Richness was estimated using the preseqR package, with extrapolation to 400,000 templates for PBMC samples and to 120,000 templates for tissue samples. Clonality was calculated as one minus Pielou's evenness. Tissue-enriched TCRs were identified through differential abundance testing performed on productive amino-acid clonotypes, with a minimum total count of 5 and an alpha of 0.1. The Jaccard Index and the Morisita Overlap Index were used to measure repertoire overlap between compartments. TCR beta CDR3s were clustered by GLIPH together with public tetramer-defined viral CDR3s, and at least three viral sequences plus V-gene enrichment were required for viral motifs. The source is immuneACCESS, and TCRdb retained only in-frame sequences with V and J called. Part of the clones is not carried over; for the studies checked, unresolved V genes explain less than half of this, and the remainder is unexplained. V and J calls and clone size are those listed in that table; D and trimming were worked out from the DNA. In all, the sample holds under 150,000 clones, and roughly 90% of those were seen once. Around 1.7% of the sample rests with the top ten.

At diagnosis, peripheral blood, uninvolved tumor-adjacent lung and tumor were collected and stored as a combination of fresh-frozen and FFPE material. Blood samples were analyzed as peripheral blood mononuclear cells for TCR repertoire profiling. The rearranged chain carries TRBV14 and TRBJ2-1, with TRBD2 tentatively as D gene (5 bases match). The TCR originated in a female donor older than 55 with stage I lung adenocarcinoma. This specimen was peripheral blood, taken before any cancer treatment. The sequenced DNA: TGTGCCAGCAGCCCCCCGGGGATTCTGGAGTTCAATGAGCAGTTCTTC. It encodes CASSPPGILEFNEQFF. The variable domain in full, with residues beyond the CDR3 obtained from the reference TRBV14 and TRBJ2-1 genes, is EAGVTQFPSHSVIEKGQTVTLRCDPISGHDNLYWYRRVMGKEIKFLLHFVKESKQDESGMPNNRFLAERTGGTYSTLKVQPAELEDSGVYFCASSPPGILEFNEQFFGPGTRLTVL.